This TCR beta chain was sequenced during a study of blood T cell repertoires in COVID-19. Study in general: Samples taken during acute and convalescent COVID-19 were collected in the United States, Italy and Spain.

The study recruited people aged roughly 18 to 100 years across more than 20 US areas. Cohort placement rested on clinical history that participants reported themselves. As handled by the study authors: The assay estimated nucleated cells by amplifying reference gene primers. Sequenced by immunoSEQ multiplex PCR; TCRdb stores in-frame clones only, minus some. The DNA was the basis for D and trimming; V, J and clone size are from that table. The top ten hold about 4% of the sample, which has approximately 250,000 clones, 90% seen once. Sequencing was done on a sample of PBMCs or T cells enriched from blood (not recorded which). The receptor was derived from a woman between 25 and 40 years old with acute COVID-19.

CDR3: CASSALAGVEGGELFF. The CDR3 bases are TGTGCCAGCAGTGCTCTAGCGGGGGTCGAGGGCGGGGAGCTGTTTTTT. V and J are TRBV6-1 and TRBJ2-2; TRBD2 matches at 10 bases. The germline CDR1 and CDR2 sequences are MNHNS and SASEGT. This CDR3 region has 16 residues. The trim removed 4 bases at V and 7 bases at J, leaving 9 bases unmatched.